The next 29 T cell receptor beta chains were all read from a single sample in a study of OX40 agonist ivuxolimab in advanced cancers. The protocol was immunoSEQ multiplex PCR, while the TCRdb copy is restricted to in-frame clones and leaves out a portion. The sample yields about 83,000 clones, around 84% seen once. The sample in question was CD4+ or CD8+ T cells sorted from blood, obtained in a trial of the OX40 agonist ivuxolimab. The source is an adult with an advanced solid tumor such as melanoma, head and neck, liver or kidney cancer.

This chain joins TRBV9 and TRBJ1-2, with TRBD1 matching 8 bases. The CDR3 is 14 amino acids. Germline V gives CDR1 SGDLS, CDR2 YYNGEE. J gave up 8 bases and V 4 bases, and 10 bases lay outside the gene matches. The CDR3 region has the DNA TGTGCCAGCAGCCCCCGGACAGGGTCGATCGGCTACACCTTC. As protein: CASSPRTGSIGYTF.

On this clone itself: A read error may produce the germline difference seen at one junction end. This sequence joins TRBV7-7 and TRBJ2-5, with TRBD2 matching over 13 bases. CDR3 length: 17 residues. The germline V gene has CDR1 SSHAT and CDR2 FNYEAQ (reference sequence). The CDR3 nucleotides are TGTGCTAGCAGCCCGTGGACTAGCGGGGGCCCGCTGGAGACCCAGTACTTC. Translated: CASSPWTSGGPLETQYF.

This CDR3 reads CATRPPISGANVLTF. In DNA form, the CDR3 reads TGTGCCACCCGACCCCCGATCTCTGGGGCCAACGTCCTGACTTTC. The rearrangement joins TRBV2 to TRBJ2-6; D is undetermined. Trimming took off 10 bases at V and 0 bases at J, with 13 bases between the two ends. Germline V lookup: CDR1 SNHLY, CDR2 FYNNEI. This CDR3 region has 15 residues.

This clone was seen only once. This chain connects TRBV7-3 to TRBJ2-1; TRBD2 agrees at 9 bases. The V gene's germline CDR1 is SGHTA and CDR2 FQGTGA. Trimming took 1 base from V and 9 from J; bases not matched to a gene: 10. CDR3 length equals 16 residues. The CDR3 is CASSLNGGTSSAEQFF. CDR3 bases: TGTGCCAGCAGCTTAAACGGAGGGACTAGCTCGGCTGAGCAGTTCTTC. The full variable domain, its missing parts supplied by reference TRBV7-3 and TRBJ2-1, is GAGVSQTPSNKVTEKGKYVELRCDPISGHTALYWYRQSLGQGPEFLIYFQGTGAADDSGLPNDRFFAVRPEGSVSTLKIQRTERGDSAVYLCASSLNGGTSSAEQFFGPGTRLTVL.

The chain combines TRBV7-9 with TRBJ1-2; 10 nucleotides line up with TRBD1. The V segment lost 5 bases and the J segment 7 bases; nucleotides outside the gene matches: 13. There are 16 residues in the CDR3. CDR1 SEHNR and CDR2 FQNEAQ come from the germline V gene (reference sequence). DNA of the CDR3: TGTGCCAGCAGCCTGGGGACAGGGGCGCTTTTTGGTGGCTACACCTTC. It codes for CASSLGTGALFGGYTF.

CDR3 in amino acids: CASSYSGSGANVLTF. The CDR3 bases are TGTGCCAGCAGTTATTCGGGGTCTGGGGCCAACGTCCTGACTTTC. V and J are TRBV6-5 and TRBJ2-6; D is perhaps TRBD2 (5 bases). V was pared by 3 bases and J by 1 base, with 7 bases between. Germline V lookup: CDR1 MNHEY, CDR2 SVGAGI. The CDR3 consists of 15 residues.

The chain joins TRBV5-4 to TRBJ2-3, with 8 bases fitting TRBD1. With 3 bases clipped from V and 2 bases from J, the junction kept 5 bases outside the gene matches. Germline values: CDR1 SGHNT, CDR2 YYREEE (reference sequence). The CDR3 length is 15 residues. In DNA form, the CDR3 reads TGTGCCAGCAGCTCACCGGGACAGGCCACAGATACGCAGTATTTT. This sequence encodes CASSSPGQATDTQYF.

The CDR3 loop reads CASSPSGVSGVRSGANVLTF. CDR3 nucleotides: TGTGCCAGCAGTCCCTCTGGGGTTAGCGGGGTAAGGAGTGGGGCCAACGTCCTGACTTTC. This sequence joins TRBV27 and TRBJ2-6, with 8 bases aligning to TRBD2. The CDR3 spans 20 residues. Trimming removed 5 bases from V and 3 bases from J; junction bases left unmatched: 18. Germline CDR1 reads MNHEY; CDR2 reads SMNVEV (reference sequence).

The chain couples TRBV9 to TRBJ1-4; D is perhaps TRBD1 (5 bases). CDR1 is SGDLS, CDR2 YYNGEE, per germline. V lost 10 bases to trimming and J lost 8 bases, with 15 bases between them. The length of the CDR3 is 12 residues. The CDR3 DNA sequence: TGTGCCGCCAGCGACAGAAACGAAAAACTGTTTTTT. Translating it yields CAASDRNEKLFF.

This chain uses TRBV6-5 with TRBJ1-2; 9 bases match TRBD1. The CDR3 has 15 residues. V dropped 6 bases and J dropped 3; count of bases not matched to a gene: 8. Per the germline V gene, CDR1 is MNHEY and CDR2 is SVGAGI. Written as DNA, the CDR3 is TGTGCCAGCAGAACAACAGGGGGCAAGGACTATGGCTACACCTTC. Its translation: CASRTTGGKDYGYTF.

This clone was counted only a few times. The chain is built from TRBV5-4 and TRBJ1-2, with 7 positions matching TRBD1. The germline gives CDR1 SGHNT, CDR2 YYREEE (reference sequence). The CDR3 runs 13 residues. V dropped 7 bases and J dropped 1; count of bases not matched to a gene: 4. The CDR3 reads CASSDRINYGYTF. The CDR3 region has the DNA TGTGCCAGCTCGGACAGGATTAACTATGGCTACACCTTC.

This clone was seen only once. The rearrangement links TRBV5-1 to TRBJ1-1, with 7 positions matching TRBD1. The ends lost 0 bases at V and 2 bases at J; junction bases unmatched: 1. The CDR3 extends over 14 amino acids. The V gene's germline CDR1 is SGHRS and CDR2 YFSETQ. CDR3 nucleotides: TGCGCCAGCAGCTTGGGGACAGGCAACACTGAAGCTTTCTTT. Translated: CASSLGTGNTEAFF.

This clone was detected only a few times. The chain combines TRBV21-1 with TRBJ1-2. TRBV21-1 is designated a pseudogene. CDR3 size: 14 residues. The CDR3 spells CASSKGGNFHGYTF. The CDR3 region has the DNA TGTGCCAGCAGCAAAGGAGGGAATTTCCATGGCTACACCTTC.

This chain connects TRBV15 to TRBJ1-1; possible D gene TRBD1, 6 bases. V lost 2 bases and J lost 3, with 13 bases in between. Per germline, CDR1 LNHNV and CDR2 YYDKDF (reference sequence). The CDR3 runs 15 residues. The CDR3 nucleotides are TGTGCCACCAGCAGAACCACTTCAGGGGACACTGAAGCTTTCTTT. Translation: CATSRTTSGDTEAFF.

The CDR3 spells CAWSKGGSSYNSPLHF. The CDR3 bases are TGTGCCTGGAGTAAGGGAGGTAGCTCCTATAATTCACCCCTCCACTTT. The chain recombines TRBV30 with TRBJ1-6; D uncertain. Germline CDR1 is GTSNPN and CDR2 is SVGIG (reference sequence). V was shortened by 2 bases and J by 0 bases, with 11 bases between the two germline ends. The CDR3 runs 16 residues.

The rearrangement joins TRBV6-5 to TRBJ1-3; D is possibly TRBD1 (6 bases). The ends were cut back, 2 bases at V and 1 base at J, with 9 bases in the middle. The CDR3 extends over 15 amino acids. Germline-derived CDR1 and CDR2 are MNHEY and SVGAGI. CDR3 in DNA: TGTGCCAGCAGTTACACAGGGCAATCTGGAAACACCATATATTTT. It encodes CASSYTGQSGNTIYF.

V gene TRBV29-1 combines with J gene TRBJ1-1; D might be TRBD1 (5 bases). Trimming stripped 7 bases from V and 4 bases from J, with 16 bases between. This CDR3 spans 13 amino acids. CDR1 is SQVTM, CDR2 ANQGSEA, per germline. The DNA for the CDR3 is TGCAGCGCTGCGGGGGGGTTAGGCACTGAAGCTTTCTTT. Its protein product is CSAAGGLGTEAFF.

The V gene is TRBV28, the J gene TRBJ2-7, with 8 nucleotides matching TRBD1. The junction had 17 bases not matched to a gene; V was cut back by 5 bases and J by 5 bases. The CDR3 is 17 amino acids. Germline V gene lookup returns CDR1 MDHEN and CDR2 SYDVKM. The CDR3 reads CASSLTGQGTIHHEQYF. CDR3 sequence (DNA): TGTGCCAGCAGTCTAACAGGACAGGGAACGATCCACCACGAGCAGTACTTC.

The chain recombines TRBV28 with TRBJ2-3, with D perhaps matching TRBD2 (6 bases). The V end was cut by 7 bases, the J end by 4 bases, with 24 bases between. This CDR3 region has 17 residues. CDR1 MDHEN and CDR2 SYDVKM come from the germline V gene. CDR3 DNA: TGTGCCAGCAAGATATTACGGGACTCCCCAGGCCCAGATACGCAGTATTTT. Its protein product is CASKILRDSPGPDTQYF. The entire variable domain, with the rest obtained from reference TRBV28 and TRBJ2-3, is as follows: DVKVTQSSRYLVKRTGEKVFLECVQDMDHENMFWYRQDPGLGLRLIYFSYDVKMKEKGDIPEGYSVSREKKERFSLILESASTNQTSMYLCASKILRDSPGPDTQYFGPGTRLTVL.

The chain is built from TRBV14 and TRBJ2-3; D may correspond to TRBD1 or TRBD2 (5 bases each). Looked up from germline, CDR1 is SGHDN and CDR2 is FVKESK. CDR3 size: 15 residues. V was trimmed by 1 base and J by 3 bases, leaving 11 bases between them. CDR3 sequence reads: CASSQAHGATDTQYF. DNA of the CDR3: TGTGCCAGCAGCCAAGCTCACGGGGCGACAGATACGCAGTATTTT.

This clone was detected a few times. Here the CDR3 DNA reads TGTGCCAGTAGTATCGAGGGTTCAGATACGCAGTATTTT. This gives the protein CASSIEGSDTQYF. The V and J genes are TRBV19 and TRBJ2-3; a possible D gene is TRBD2 (5 bases). V was shortened by 3 bases and J by 4 bases, with 8 bases between the two germline ends. This CDR3 is built from 13 residues. CDR1 and CDR2 from the germline V gene are LNHDA and SQIVND (reference sequence). Supplemented by reference TRBV19 and TRBJ2-3, the full variable domain reads DGGITQSPKYLFRKEGQNVTLSCEQNLNHDAMYWYRQDPGQGLRLIYYSQIVNDFQKGDIAEGYSVSREKKESFPLTVTSAQKNPTAFYLCASSIEGSDTQYFGPGTRLTVL.

The chain recombines TRBV15 with TRBJ1-3, with a possible D match to TRBD1 (5 bases). V was clipped by 6 bases and J by 0 bases, with 9 bases between them. Germline lookup yields CDR1 LNHNV and CDR2 YYDKDF (reference sequence). The CDR3 consists of 14 residues. The CDR3 region has the DNA TGTGCCACCAGGATAGGGGCCTCTGGAAACACCATATATTTT. Translated, it gives CATRIGASGNTIYF.

The rearrangement links TRBV19 to TRBJ2-6, with 7 bases that match TRBD2. This CDR3 is built from 15 residues. V lost 5 bases to trimming and J lost 2 bases; unmatched junction nucleotides: 3. From germline, CDR1 is LNHDA and CDR2 SQIVND (reference sequence). The CDR3 region has the DNA TGTGCCAGTAGTGTGACTAGCCCTGGGGCCAACGTCCTGACTTTC. It is translated as CASSVTSPGANVLTF.

The chain uses TRBV19 and TRBJ1-5; D ambiguous. Germline CDR1 LNHDA, CDR2 SQIVND (reference sequence). This CDR3 region has 14 residues. V lost 0 bases and J lost 3, with 6 bases in between. This chain's CDR3 is CASSIDLINQPQHF. CDR3 DNA sequence: TGTGCCAGTAGTATAGATCTAATCAATCAGCCCCAGCATTTT. The full variable domain, its missing parts supplied by reference TRBV19 and TRBJ1-5, is DGGITQSPKYLFRKEGQNVTLSCEQNLNHDAMYWYRQDPGQGLRLIYYSQIVNDFQKGDIAEGYSVSREKKESFPLTVTSAQKNPTAFYLCASSIDLINQPQHFGDGTRLSIL.

This chain uses TRBV5-1 with TRBJ2-2; 8 nucleotides match TRBD1. The junction had 5 bases not matched to a gene; V was cut back by 0 bases and J by 7 bases. The CDR3 contains 15 residues. Germline values: CDR1 SGHRS, CDR2 YFSETQ. CDR3 in DNA: TGCGCCAGCAGCTTGGGGCAGGGGGCCCTCGGGGAGCTGTTTTTT. Encoded protein: CASSLGQGALGELFF.

The V and J genes are TRBV29-1 and TRBJ2-3; D may be TRBD2 (6 bases). CDR3 size: 11 residues. Germline CDR1 is SQVTM and CDR2 is ANQGSEA. Trimming took off 2 bases at V and 8 bases at J, with 8 bases between the two ends. CDR3 region: CSVEPGGTQYF. The DNA for the CDR3 is TGCAGCGTTGAACCCGGGGGTACGCAGTATTTT.

In this sample, this clone turned up once. The chain combines TRBV30 with TRBJ2-7, with D perhaps matching TRBD2 (6 bases). Germline loops: CDR1 GTSNPN, CDR2 SVGIG (reference sequence). CDR3 length equals 13 residues. Deletions cut 3 bases from V and 5 bases from J, with 14 bases between. CDR3 loop: CAWRAGFVDEQYF. CDR3 nucleotide sequence: TGTGCCTGGAGGGCGGGGTTCGTGGACGAGCAGTACTTC. The variable domain in full, with the rest retrieved from reference TRBV30 and TRBJ2-7, is SQTIHQWPATLVQPVGSPLSLECTVEGTSNPNLYWYRQAAGRGLQLLFYSVGIGQISSEVPQNLSASRPQDRQFILSSKKLLLSDSGFYLCAWRAGFVDEQYFGPGTRLTVT.

The gene calls are TRBV5-4 and TRBJ1-1; D gene unclear. The CDR3 has 17 amino acids. Trimming cost V 4 bases and J 1 base, with 20 bases left between them. Germline loops: CDR1 SGHNT, CDR2 YYREEE (reference sequence). In nucleotides, the CDR3 is TGTGCCAGCAGCCTCAACGTTCGGAGGCAGAGGAACACTGAAGCTTTCTTT. Protein: CASSLNVRRQRNTEAFF.

The chain combines TRBV19 with TRBJ1-5; D unresolved. The germline V gene encodes CDR1 LNHDA and CDR2 SQIVND (reference sequence). Trimming took 5 bases from V and 3 from J, leaving 14 bases between them. This CDR3 spans 15 amino acids. The CDR3 sequence is CASSLARRNNQPQHF. The CDR3 DNA reads as TGTGCCAGTAGTTTGGCCCGGAGGAACAATCAGCCCCAGCATTTT.